This TCR beta chain comes out of a study of monozygotic twins with cystic fibrosis. Libraries were prepared by immunoSEQ multiplex PCR; TCRdb keeps only in-frame clonotypes and omits some of them. The profile shows about 36,000 clones, around 90% of them singletons. The V gene lost 3 bases and the J gene lost 2 bases, with 13 bases spanning the gap. Germline V gives CDR1 MNHEY, CDR2 SMNVEV (reference sequence). The CDR3 is 15 amino acids. This clonotype was obtained from a boy between 2 and 10 years old with cystic fibrosis. The genes are TRBV27 and TRBJ2-5; either TRBD1 or TRBD2 may fit D (5 bases each). The sequenced sample was blood. The chain's CDR3 is CASSLGPERQETQYF. CDR3 nucleotide sequence: TGTGCCAGCAGTTTGGGACCAGAGAGACAAGAGACCCAGTACTTC.